Below, 32 T cell receptor beta chains from the same sample are listed, as sequenced in a study of a mutant IDH1 vaccine in newly diagnosed glioma. These receptors have no known antigen. Time point noted: week 5, during vaccination. Doses consisted of 300 ug of mutant IDH1 20-mer peptide each, paired with topical imiquimod. Clones were read by immunoSEQ multiplex PCR, and TCRdb kept only the in-frame ones, dropping some. This sample has 25,000 to 30,000 clones; approximately 90% occur once, and the top ten carry around 3.5%. Sequencing used peripheral blood mononuclear cells (PBMCs), obtained from a glioma patient whose treatment included an IDH1 peptide vaccine. These receptors were taken from a middle-aged woman with glioma. Some clones in this sample may be carry-over from other donors' samples.

V is TRBV5-4 and J is TRBJ1-1; D gene unclear. With 3 bases removed from V and 0 bases from J, the gap between germline ends came to 12 bases. CDR1 is SGHNT, CDR2 YYREEE, per germline (reference sequence). The CDR3 consists of 15 residues. CDR3 in amino acids: CASSYPRGVNTEAFF. The CDR3 DNA reads as TGTGCCAGCAGCTACCCCCGTGGGGTGAACACTGAAGCTTTCTTT.

The chain joins TRBV7-2 to TRBJ1-2; possibly TRBD1 for D (5 bases). V gave up 2 bases and J gave up 0 bases, with 10 bases separating them. CDR1 and CDR2 (germline): SGHTA, FQGNSA. CDR3 length: 15 residues. The CDR3 protein is CASSLWGSANYGYTF. The CDR3, as DNA: TGTGCCAGCAGCTTATGGGGCAGCGCTAACTATGGCTACACCTTC.

The V and J genes are TRBV5-1 and TRBJ1-2; D uncertain. Trimming removed 1 base from V and 1 base from J, with 2 bases in between. This CDR3 has 12 amino acids. Germline V gene sequence: CDR1 SGHRS, CDR2 YFSETQ. CDR3 in amino acids: CASSLHNYGYTF. The DNA for the CDR3 is TGCGCCAGCAGCTTGCATAACTATGGCTACACCTTC.

V is TRBV19 and J is TRBJ2-2; 8 bases are shared with TRBD1. CDR1 is LNHDA, CDR2 SQIVND, per germline (reference sequence). The CDR3 contains 18 residues. The V gene end was trimmed by 7 bases and the J gene end by 5 bases; junction bases not matched to a gene: 18. The CDR3 DNA is TGTGCCAGTACCCCGGGGACGGGACAGGTTACAGGGACCGGGGAGCTGTTTTTT. The encoded protein is CASTPGTGQVTGTGELFF.

V and J are TRBV19 and TRBJ2-7, with D perhaps TRBD2 (6 bases). This CDR3 contains 14 residues. The germline V gene has CDR1 LNHDA and CDR2 SQIVND (reference sequence). Trimming took 1 base from V and 3 from J, leaving 10 bases between them. CDR3 DNA: TGTGCCAGTAGTATAGCGGGAGCCAGCTACGAGCAGTACTTC. Its protein is CASSIAGASYEQYF.

The CDR3 region is CASSPLGPNTEAFF. The CDR3 nucleotides are TGTGCCAGCAGCCCGCTGGGTCCGAACACTGAAGCTTTCTTT. V is TRBV7-3 and J is TRBJ1-1; D gene uncertain. CDR1 and CDR2 (germline): SGHTA, FQGTGA. The CDR3 has 14 amino acids. V lost 5 bases to trimming and J lost 1 base, with 11 bases between them.

The chain uses TRBV11-2 and TRBJ2-7; weak D call: TRBD2 (5 bases). V was cut by 2 bases and J by 6 bases, with 14 bases left in between. This CDR3 region has 14 residues. The germline V gene encodes CDR1 SGHAT and CDR2 FQNNGV. In DNA, the CDR3 is TGTGCCAGCAGCTTATTCGAGGGAACCGGCGAGCAGTACTTC. Translating it yields CASSLFEGTGEQYF.

This chain links TRBV6-4 with TRBJ2-1; 7 bases fit TRBD1. This CDR3 is built from 15 residues. Germline V gene data show CDR1 as MRHNA and CDR2 as SNTAGT. Losses at the gene ends were 6 bases for V and 13 bases for J; bases not matched to a gene: 18. Written as DNA, the CDR3 is TGTGCCAGCAGCCTCATAGGGGGCACGGGGTCGGAACAGTTCTTC. Its protein is CASSLIGGTGSEQFF.

J is TRBJ1-1 and V is TRBV15; D gene uncertain. This CDR3 has 14 amino acids. Looked up from germline, CDR1 is LNHNV and CDR2 is YYDKDF (reference sequence). The V end was cut by 0 bases, the J end by 8 bases, with 13 bases between. DNA of the CDR3: TGTGCCACCAGCAGAGATCCGGTCCCCGGCGAAGCTTTCTTT. Amino acid sequence: CATSRDPVPGEAFF.

The chain is built from TRBV18 and TRBJ1-2; D perhaps matches TRBD1 (5 bases). The V end was cut by 3 bases, the J end by 0 bases, with 11 bases between. The V gene's germline CDR1 is KGHSH and CDR2 LQKENI. The CDR3 has 15 residues. The DNA for the CDR3 is TGTGCCAGCTCACCCCGCAGGGCTGCTAACTATGGCTACACCTTC. It translates to CASSPRRAANYGYTF.

The chain is built from TRBV7-9 and TRBJ2-7; D possibly corresponds to TRBD2 (5 bases). This CDR3 spans 13 amino acids. The germline V and J ends were trimmed by 5 bases and 4 bases, with 12 bases remaining between them. Germline V gene sequence: CDR1 SEHNR, CDR2 FQNEAQ (reference sequence). The CDR3 reads CASSRSDSYEQYF. In DNA, the CDR3 is TGTGCCAGCAGCCGCTCGGACTCGTACGAGCAGTACTTC.

This chain uses TRBV28 with TRBJ2-3, with a possible D match to TRBD2 (6 bases). The CDR3 has 12 residues. CDR1 is MDHEN and CDR2 is SYDVKM in the germline V gene. The V and J ends lost 9 bases and 8 bases respectively, with 15 bases between them. For the CDR3, the DNA is TGTGCCAGTAAAACGACTAGTCGTACGCAGTATTTT. Translated, it gives CASKTTSRTQYF.

The chain employs TRBV19 and TRBJ1-4; 10 bases align to TRBD1. Germline values: CDR1 LNHDA, CDR2 SQIVND (reference sequence). The trim removed 8 bases at V and 7 bases at J, leaving 7 bases unmatched. CDR3 length equals 14 residues. CDR3 nucleotides: TGTGCCAGTGAGACGGGACAGGGGAGTGAAAAACTGTTTTTT. As protein: CASETGQGSEKLFF. The full variable domain, rest sourced from reference TRBV19 and TRBJ1-4, is DGGITQSPKYLFRKEGQNVTLSCEQNLNHDAMYWYRQDPGQGLRLIYYSQIVNDFQKGDIAEGYSVSREKKESFPLTVTSAQKNPTAFYLCASETGQGSEKLFFGSGTQLSVL.

This clone was observed a few times. This chain joins TRBV18 and TRBJ2-5; D may be TRBD2 (5 bases). Trimming removed 8 bases at V and 2 bases at J, with 12 bases between. CDR1 KGHSH and CDR2 LQKENI come from the germline V gene. CDR3 length: 13 residues. The CDR3 is CASLRGAQETQYF. Here the CDR3 DNA reads TGTGCCAGCCTCCGGGGAGCTCAAGAGACCCAGTACTTC.

The chain employs TRBV10-3 and TRBJ2-7; D is perhaps TRBD1 (9 bases). Trimming removed 10 bases from V and 6 bases from J, with 19 bases in between. CDR1 ENHRY and CDR2 SYGVKD come from the germline V gene. CDR3 length: 13 amino acids. This CDR3 is CATGGTGYREQYF. The CDR3 nucleotides read TGTGCCACGGGGGGGACAGGGTATCGCGAGCAGTACTTC.

The sample holds a few counts of this clone. The rearrangement uses TRBV29-1 and TRBJ2-7; TRBD1 aligns across 8 bases. V was clipped by 7 bases and J by 3 bases; unmatched bases: 11. The CDR3 runs to 14 residues. Germline CDR1 reads SQVTM; CDR2 reads ANQGSEA. The chain's CDR3 is CSALLGTGNYEQYF. The CDR3 bases are TGCAGCGCACTTTTAGGGACAGGAAACTACGAGCAGTACTTC.

The rearrangement links TRBV7-6 to TRBJ2-6; D uncertain. The germline V gene encodes CDR1 SGHVS and CDR2 FNYEAQ. Trimming took 5 bases from V and 0 from J, leaving 14 bases between them. The CDR3 has 17 amino acids. CDR3 protein: CASSLQSLGSGANVLTF. CDR3 coding DNA: TGTGCCAGCAGCCTACAGTCCCTAGGCTCTGGGGCCAACGTCCTGACTTTC.

V and J are TRBV4-1 and TRBJ2-7; TRBD2 matches 7 bases. This CDR3 comprises 15 residues. Germline CDR1 MGHRA, CDR2 YSYEKL. V trimming: 5 bases; J trimming: 0 bases; junction bases outside the gene matches: 7. The CDR3 here is CASSAGLRSSYEQYF. CDR3 coding DNA: TGCGCCAGCAGCGCGGGACTACGAAGCTCCTACGAGCAGTACTTC.

V gene TRBV7-9 combines with J gene TRBJ1-1; no clear D. The CDR3 has 12 amino acids. With 2 bases removed from V and 6 bases from J, the gap between germline ends came to 7 bases. CDR1 and CDR2 (germline): SEHNR, FQNEAQ (reference sequence). Here the CDR3 DNA reads TGTGCCAGCAGCTTACTGGGATCTGAAGCTTTCTTT. This sequence encodes CASSLLGSEAFF. Full variable domain (missing parts from reference TRBV7-9 and TRBJ1-1): DTGVSQNPRHKITKRGQNVTFRCDPISEHNRLYWYRQTLGQGPEFLTYFQNEAQLEKSRLLSDRFSAERPKGSFSTLEIQRTEQGDSAMYLCASSLLGSEAFFGQGTRLTVV.

This clone appeared a few times. The chain joins TRBV5-1 to TRBJ2-3, with 12 positions matching TRBD2. After removal of 4 bases from V and 0 bases from J, the junction contained 6 bases not matched to a gene. The germline V gene encodes CDR1 SGHRS and CDR2 YFSETQ. The CDR3 length is 17 residues. The DNA for the CDR3 is TGCGCCAGCAGCCGCCCCGGGACTAGCGGGAGCACAGATACGCAGTATTTT. It translates to CASSRPGTSGSTDTQYF.

This chain connects TRBV7-9 to TRBJ1-4; D unresolved. Trimming cost V 7 bases and J 6 bases, with 6 bases left between them. The germline V gene has CDR1 SEHNR and CDR2 FQNEAQ (reference sequence). This CDR3 has 11 amino acids. The CDR3 coding sequence is TGTGCCAGCACCTCCGATGAAAAACTGTTTTTT. It encodes CASTSDEKLFF. Combining the CDR3 with reference TRBV7-9 and TRBJ1-4 gives the whole variable domain DTGVSQNPRHKITKRGQNVTFRCDPISEHNRLYWYRQTLGQGPEFLTYFQNEAQLEKSRLLSDRFSAERPKGSFSTLEIQRTEQGDSAMYLCASTSDEKLFFGSGTQLSVL.

The chain combines TRBV27 with TRBJ1-5, with a tentative D call TRBD1 (5 bases). CDR1 and CDR2 (germline): MNHEY, SMNVEV (reference sequence). Trimming removed 10 bases from V and 0 bases from J, with 19 bases in between. The CDR3 runs to 16 residues. The CDR3 region has the DNA TGTGCCAACTACCCTTGGGACCGCCATAGCAATCAGCCCCAGCATTTT. Translation: CANYPWDRHSNQPQHF.

The chain couples TRBV14 to TRBJ2-1; D call uncertain. Germline V CDR1 and CDR2: SGHDN, FVKESK. Trimming stripped 1 base from V and 4 bases from J, with 11 bases between. The CDR3 extends over 15 amino acids. CDR3 in amino acids: CASSQGTPTYNEQFF. The CDR3 nucleotides read TGTGCCAGCAGCCAAGGGACCCCGACGTACAATGAGCAGTTCTTC.

The chain links TRBV14 to TRBJ2-1, with 12 nucleotides matching TRBD2. CDR1 SGHDN and CDR2 FVKESK come from the germline V gene. V lost 7 bases, J lost 6 bases, and 7 bases stayed unmatched. The CDR3 consists of 15 residues. CDR3 DNA: TGTGCCAGCAAGGGCCTAGCGGGAGGGGGCAATGAGCAGTTCTTC. Translating gives CASKGLAGGGNEQFF.

The chain has TRBV7-2 and TRBJ1-6; 11 nucleotides agree with TRBD1. In germline, CDR1 is SGHTA, CDR2 FQGNSA. Unmatched junction bases numbered 3, after V lost 3 bases and J lost 8 bases. CDR3 length: 15 amino acids. The CDR3 sequence: CASSFSGQGDSPLHF. The CDR3 DNA follows: TGTGCCAGCAGCTTCTCGGGACAGGGGGATTCACCCCTCCACTTT.

This clone occurred once. The V and J genes are TRBV5-8 and TRBJ2-6; unclear D gene. CDR1 and CDR2 from the germline V gene are SGHTS and YDEGEE. The CDR3 runs 16 residues. Trimming removed 5 bases at V and 2 bases at J, with 14 bases between. CDR3 region: CASSSGLQAGANVLTF. In DNA, the CDR3 is TGTGCCAGCAGTTCGGGCCTCCAGGCTGGGGCCAACGTCCTGACTTTC. Based on the CDR3 plus reference TRBV5-8 and TRBJ2-6, the full variable domain is EAGVTQSPTHLIKTRGQQATLRCSPISGHTSVYWYQQALGLGLQFLLWYDEGEERNRGNFPPRFSGRQFPNYSSELNVNALELEDSALYLCASSSGLQAGANVLTFGAGSRLTVL.

This chain connects TRBV25-1 to TRBJ2-5; D remains ambiguous. The CDR3 runs 16 residues. The germline V and J ends were trimmed by 3 bases and 5 bases, with 19 bases remaining between them. Germline assignment: CDR1 MGHDK and CDR2 SYGVNS. In DNA form, the CDR3 reads TGTGCCAGCAGTGACGGGTACCCCCCCACCAGCGAGACCCAGTACTTC. It codes for CASSDGYPPTSETQYF.

J is TRBJ1-4 and V is TRBV18; D is unclear. The V gene lost 4 bases and the J gene lost 0 bases, with 6 bases spanning the gap. The CDR3 consists of 14 residues. Germline V lookup: CDR1 KGHSH, CDR2 LQKENI. DNA of the CDR3: TGTGCCAGCTCACTCGGTGCAACTAATGAAAAACTGTTTTTT. Amino acids: CASSLGATNEKLFF.

The chain joins TRBV7-8 to TRBJ1-1, with D possibly TRBD1 on 5 matching bases. V was shortened by 2 bases and J by 6 bases, with 10 bases between the two germline ends. The CDR3 is 13 amino acids. CDR1 and CDR2 from the germline V gene are SGHVS and FQNEAQ. The CDR3: CASSLSDSPEAFF. CDR3 nucleotide sequence: TGTGCCAGCAGCTTAAGCGACAGTCCTGAAGCTTTCTTT.

J is TRBJ1-4 and V is TRBV14; perhaps TRBD1 as D (6 bases). The V gene lost 1 base and the J gene lost 7 bases, with 16 bases spanning the gap. This CDR3 region has 16 residues. Germline CDR1 and CDR2: SGHDN and FVKESK. The CDR3 reads CASSQGVNRAGEKLFF. CDR3 coding DNA: TGTGCCAGCAGCCAAGGGGTCAACAGGGCCGGTGAAAAACTGTTTTTT.

The CDR3 is CASSLWGGGEQFF. Here the CDR3 DNA reads TGTGCCAGCAGCTTATGGGGCGGTGGTGAGCAGTTCTTC. V usage is TRBV7-2 and J usage is TRBJ2-1; possibly TRBD1 for D (5 bases). The CDR3 sequence is 13 residues long. Germline V gene lookup returns CDR1 SGHTA and CDR2 FQGNSA. V lost 2 bases, J lost 9 bases, and 11 bases lay in between.

A note on this clone: The same CDR3 can be traced to other DNA sequences in this sample. J is TRBJ2-3 and V is TRBV7-2, with unresolved D. The V end was cut by 5 bases, the J end by 2 bases, with 5 bases between. CDR3 length: 12 residues. Germline-derived CDR1 and CDR2 are SGHTA and FQGNSA. The CDR3 reads CASSPYTDTQYF. The DNA of the CDR3 is TGTGCCAGCAGCCCTTACACAGATACGCAGTATTTT.